This entry features one TCR beta chain sequence. What it binds is unknown. Trimming took 3 bases from V and 0 from J, leaving 9 bases between them. Germline CDR1 reads MNHNS; CDR2 reads SASEGT. There are 15 residues in the CDR3. These data originate in a study of cytomegalovirus exposure and HLA in healthy donors. Whole-study results and caveats: The authors confirmed in vitro that a few CMV-associated chains were specific for CMV antigens. According to the study, 160 or so TCR beta chains were cytomegalovirus-associated.

In the PCR, 60 Vbeta and 13 Jbeta primers were used. Here immunoSEQ multiplex PCR was the method, and the copy in TCRdb shows in-frame clones only, minus some. The table has fewer than 200,000 clones, approximately 86% seen once. Input material: PBMCs. The chain has TRBV6-1 and TRBJ1-5; TRBD1 is a possible D gene (5 bases). The sequence derives from a male donor in good health and CMV-seronegative. In nucleotides, the CDR3 is TGTGCCAGCAGTGAGGGGACTCATAGCAATCAGCCCCAGCATTTT. Protein product: CASSEGTHSNQPQHF.